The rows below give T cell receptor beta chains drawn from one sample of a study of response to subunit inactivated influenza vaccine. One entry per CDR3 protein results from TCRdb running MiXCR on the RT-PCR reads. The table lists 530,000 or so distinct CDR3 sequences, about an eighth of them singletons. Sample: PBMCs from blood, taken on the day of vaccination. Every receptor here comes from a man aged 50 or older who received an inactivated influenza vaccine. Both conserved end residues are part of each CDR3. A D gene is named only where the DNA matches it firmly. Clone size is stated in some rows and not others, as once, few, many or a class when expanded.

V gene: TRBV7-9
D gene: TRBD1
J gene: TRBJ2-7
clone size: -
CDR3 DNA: TGTGCCAGCAGCTTAGGGTGGAGGACAGGGGGAGACGAGCAGTACTTC
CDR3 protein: CASSLGWRTGGDEQYF

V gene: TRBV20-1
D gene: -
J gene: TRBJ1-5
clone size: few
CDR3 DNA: TGCAGTGCTAGAGATGTAGGCGGAAATCAGCCCCAGCATTTT
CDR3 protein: CSARDVGGNQPQHF

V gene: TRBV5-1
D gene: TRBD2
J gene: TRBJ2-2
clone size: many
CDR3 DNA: TGCGCCAGCAGCTTGGGAACTAGCGAGAAGGCCGGGGAGCTGTTTTTT
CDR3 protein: CASSLGTSEKAGELFF

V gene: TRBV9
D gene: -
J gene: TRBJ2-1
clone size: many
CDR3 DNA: TGTGCCAGCAGCTCGACAGACACAGCCTACAATGAGCAGTTCTTC
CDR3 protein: CASSSTDTAYNEQFF

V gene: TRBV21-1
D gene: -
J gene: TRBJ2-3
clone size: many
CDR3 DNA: TGTGCCAGCAGCAAAGACCAGCGGGGGGGCGGGTCAGCGCAGTATTTT
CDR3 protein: CASSKDQRGGGSAQYF

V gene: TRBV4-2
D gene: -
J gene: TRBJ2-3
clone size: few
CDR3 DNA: TGTGCCAGCAGCCAACTCGGGCCCGGCCGAGATACGCAGTATTTT
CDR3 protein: CASSQLGPGRDTQYF

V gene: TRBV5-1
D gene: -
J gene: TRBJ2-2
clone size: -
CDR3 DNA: TGCGCCAGCAGCTCCCCATTAGGGGGCGGGGCGAAGTCCGGGGAGCTGTTTTTT
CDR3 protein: CASSSPLGGGAKSGELFF

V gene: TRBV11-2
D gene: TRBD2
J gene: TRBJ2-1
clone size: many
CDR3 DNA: TGTGCCAGCAGCTTGGGACTAGCGGTTTACAATGAGCAGTTCTTC
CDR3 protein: CASSLGLAVYNEQFF

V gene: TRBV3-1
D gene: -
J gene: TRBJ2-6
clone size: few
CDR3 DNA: TGTGCCAGCAGCCAAGTTTACGGGGGCGCTTCTGGGGCCAACGTCCTGACTTTC
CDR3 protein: CASSQVYGGASGANVLTF

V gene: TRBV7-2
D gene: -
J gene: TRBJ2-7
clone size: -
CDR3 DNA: TGTGCCAGCAGCTTAGTTGGGGGGGCCCGTTCCGAGCAGTACTTC
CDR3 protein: CASSLVGGARSEQYF